Sequencing of this T cell receptor beta chain was carried out in a study of T cells in Graves' hyperthyroidism and ophthalmopathy. Study context: Pretreatment peripheral blood was obtained at initial diagnosis.

Amplification targeted TCR beta CDR3 regions from RNA transcripts. The HTBI primer set served for first-round RT-PCR of the TCR CDR3. TCRdb used MiXCR to reprocess the multiplex PCR reads, holding one entry per CDR3 protein. Here the sample spans about 740,000 distinct CDR3 sequences, 12% to 15% being singletons. This clonotype was counted a few times. The TCR comes from a woman between 18 and 29 years old with Graves' hyperthyroidism. Sequencing was done on a sample of blood.

Here the CDR3 DNA reads TGTGCCAGCAGCAGGGAACAACTACATGTGGCCGGGGAGCTGTTTTTT. Translated: CASSREQLHVAGELFF. J is TRBJ2-2 and V is TRBV7-8; D not resolved. Germline V gene lookup returns CDR1 SGHVS and CDR2 FQNEAQ. This CDR3 is built from 16 residues. Trimming removed 5 bases at V and 6 bases at J, with 19 bases between.